This T cell receptor beta chain was found in a study of CD8+ T cells in alopecia areata. Study context: C3H/HeJ donors aged about 6-12 months with spontaneous alopecia supplied skin grafted onto roughly 6-10-week-old female C3H/HeJ mice.

Sequencing relied on a cDNA template that was reverse transcribed from extracted RNA. Sequencing was performed with immunoSEQ multiplex PCR; in TCRdb, only in-frame clones are kept and a portion is missing. The sample has some 110,000 clones, none seen only once; the top ten hold roughly a fifth. As concerns this clone: Antigen: not known. Gene names are mouse gene names. The read halts 4 residues ahead of the CDR3 end, with the missing end drawn from the germline J gene.

Study results and limitations: In patients, TCRs were shared less clearly than in mice, and HLA may possibly be involved. Relative to normal scalp, lesional scalp, especially alopecia totalis/universalis, showed higher clonality. Sequenced scalp T cells also include alphabeta T cells resident in normal skin.

V was cut by 5 bases and J by 0 bases, with 12 bases left in between. CDR3 length: 15 residues. Germline CDR1 NSQYPW, CDR2 LRSPGD (reference sequence). The clonotype comes from a C3H/HeJ mouse with alopecia areata. The MHC haplotype recorded for the strain is H2-k. The rearrangement links TRBV1 to TRBJ2-3; possible D gene TRBD1, 5 bases. Sample: lesional skin. The CDR3 protein is CTCSPRTSSAETLYF. The DNA read from the CDR3 is TGCACCTGCAGTCCACGGACATCTAGTGCAGAA.